Below are 32 T cell receptor beta chains sequenced from a single sample in a study of blood T cells in healthy people across ages. A sample-barcoded 5' primer and a J-beta primer mix were used in a second PCR of about 6 to 11 cycles. TCRdb ran MiXCR on the 5' RACE reads and lists one entry per CDR3 protein. Here the sample spans about 900,000 distinct CDR3 sequences, 62% being singletons. Sequenced sample: blood. The receptors come from a man under 40 in good health.

This clonotype was seen more than once but under ten times. The V call is TRBV9, the J call TRBJ2-5; TRBD2 agrees at 9 bases. The length of the CDR3 is 17 residues. The V and J ends lost 4 bases and 1 base, in that order; junction bases with no gene match: 11. Germline CDR1 reads SGDLS; CDR2 reads YYNGEE. CDR3 DNA sequence: TGTGCCAGCAGCAAAGACCAGACTAGCGGCTCCCAAGAGACCCAGTACTTC. It codes for CASSKDQTSGSQETQYF.

The chain uses TRBV20-1 and TRBJ2-3; 8 bases are a match to TRBD1. Germline CDR1 DFQATT, CDR2 SNEGSKA (reference sequence). The CDR3 runs 16 residues. V was pared by 3 bases and J by 4 bases, with 12 bases of the junction left unmatched. The CDR3 protein is CSASGTRDRFADTQYF. The CDR3 coding sequence is TGCAGTGCTAGCGGCACCCGGGACAGGTTCGCAGATACGCAGTATTTT.

The chain recombines TRBV18 with TRBJ2-4, with 14 bases that match TRBD2. The J call could be wrong; TRBJ2-7 is a better fit for the DNA end. CDR1 is KGHSH and CDR2 is LQKENI in the germline V gene. The CDR3 covers 18 residues. CDR3 DNA sequence: TGTGCCAGCTCACCACGGGGGACTAGCGGGGGTAGCTCCTACGAGCAGTACTTC. Its translation: CASSPRGTSGGSSYEQYF.

The rearrangement links TRBV2 to TRBJ2-7, with D unresolved. Germline loops: CDR1 SNHLY, CDR2 FYNNEI. V was shortened by 4 bases and J by 5 bases, with 12 bases between the two germline ends. This CDR3 contains 13 residues. Here the CDR3 DNA reads TGTGCCAGCAGTGGAAGATCAATGGACGAGCAGTACTTC. It codes for CASSGRSMDEQYF. The variable domain in full, with the rest retrieved from reference TRBV2 and TRBJ2-7, is EPEVTQTPSHQVTQMGQEVILRCVPISNHLYFYWYRQILGQKVEFLVSFYNNEISEKSEIFDDQFSVERPDGSNFTLKIRSTKLEDSAMYFCASSGRSMDEQYFGPGTRLTVT.

This clonotype was seen more than once but under ten times. The CDR3 nucleotides read TGTGCCAGCAGCCGCTCCCGGCAGGCTGAATTTTACAATGAGCAGTTCTTC. Translation: CASSRSRQAEFYNEQFF. This chain uses TRBV5-6 with TRBJ2-1, with unresolved D. The CDR3 length is 17 residues. Germline V lookup: CDR1 SGHDT, CDR2 YYEEEE. V shed 4 bases and J shed 4 bases, with 21 bases lying between them. Using reference TRBV5-6 and TRBJ2-1 for the parts outside the CDR3, the full variable domain is DAGVTQSPTHLIKTRGQQVTLRCSPKSGHDTVSWYQQALGQGPQFIFQYYEEEERQRGNFPDRFSGHQFPNYSSELNVNALLLGDSALYLCASSRSRQAEFYNEQFFGPGTRLTVL.

This chain uses TRBV7-2 with TRBJ2-2; TRBD1 aligns across 7 bases. The CDR3 totals 16 residues. Germline trimming cut 5 bases from V and 5 bases from J; bases unmatched to any gene: 11. Germline CDR1 reads SGHTA; CDR2 reads FQGNSA. CDR3 residues: CASSLGLGQLTGELFF. The DNA for the CDR3 is TGTGCCAGCAGCCTGGGCCTGGGACAGTTGACCGGGGAGCTGTTTTTT.

This clonotype was seen once. With a much larger clone just one base away, this may be a read error. The rearrangement joins TRBV29-1 to TRBJ2-5; 9 bases fit TRBD2. There are 11 residues in the CDR3. Losses at the gene ends were 7 bases for V and 7 bases for J; bases not matched to a gene: 4. Germline CDR1 is SQVTM and CDR2 is ANQGSEA. The DNA for the CDR3 is TGCAGCGCTGCGGGAGGGGGGACCCAGTACTTC. Translated, it gives CSAAGGGTQYF.

This clonotype was detected a few times. The chain joins TRBV29-1 to TRBJ2-1; 9 nucleotides agree with TRBD2. V lost 0 bases, J lost 0 bases, and 12 bases stayed unmatched. The CDR3 totals 19 residues. Germline-derived CDR1 and CDR2 are SQVTM and ANQGSEA. This CDR3 is CSVEDLGLAGLSSYNEQFF. DNA for the CDR3: TGCAGCGTTGAAGATCTCGGGCTAGCGGGGCTGAGCTCCTACAATGAGCAGTTCTTC.

The gene calls are TRBV6-2 or TRBV6-3 and TRBJ1-6; D ambiguous. This CDR3 has 15 residues. Germline-derived CDR1 and CDR2 are MNHEY and SVGEGT. The V end lost 0 bases, the J end lost 4 bases, and 7 bases lay between the germline ends. CDR3 sequence (DNA): TGTGCCAGCAGTTACTCCGGCGGTTATAATTCACCCCTCCACTTT. Its translation is CASSYSGGYNSPLHF.

This clonotype was seen a few times. The V call is TRBV5-1, the J call TRBJ1-2; 7 bases agree with TRBD1. The CDR3 sequence is 15 residues long. Germline V lookup: CDR1 SGHRS, CDR2 YFSETQ. The trim removed 2 bases at V and 3 bases at J, leaving 7 bases unmatched. For the CDR3, the DNA is TGCGCCAGCAGCTTCGGTGGGACAGACTACTATGGCTACACCTTC. This codes for CASSFGGTDYYGYTF.

The V gene is TRBV28, the J gene TRBJ2-7, with TRBD1 as a possible D gene (5 bases). The V end lost 11 bases, the J end lost 5 bases, and 16 bases lay between the germline ends. Germline lookup yields CDR1 MDHEN and CDR2 SYDVKM. The CDR3 has 12 amino acids. CDR3 amino acids: CAAQGNLDEQYF. Here the CDR3 DNA reads TGTGCCGCCCAGGGCAATCTCGACGAGCAGTACTTC.

The chain recombines TRBV27 with TRBJ2-5; D is possibly TRBD2 (5 bases). CDR1 and CDR2 from the germline V gene are MNHEY and SMNVEV (reference sequence). This CDR3 region has 12 residues. Trimming shortened V by 0 bases and J by 11 bases, and 10 bases separated the two germline ends. The CDR3 DNA sequence: TGTGCCAGCAGTTTATCCCCCGGGGAGCAGTACTTC. It translates to CASSLSPGEQYF.

The V call is TRBV27, the J call TRBJ2-4; tentatively, D is TRBD1 (6 bases). Germline lookup yields CDR1 MNHEY and CDR2 SMNVEV (reference sequence). The CDR3 runs to 15 residues. V was trimmed by 5 bases and J by 9 bases, leaving 20 bases between them. CDR3 in amino acids: CASSVKGDSPTIQYF. The CDR3 bases are TGTGCCAGCAGTGTGAAGGGGGATTCGCCCACCATTCAGTACTTC.

The V gene is TRBV4-2, the J gene TRBJ1-2; D call uncertain. CDR3 length equals 15 residues. Trimming cost V 4 bases and J 8 bases, with 20 bases left between them. CDR1 is LGHNA and CDR2 is YNFKEQ in the germline V gene. The CDR3 nucleotides read TGTGCCAGCAGCCGATCTCGGGGTGGCGTTTGGGGCTACACCTTC. Its protein is CASSRSRGGVWGYTF.

This clonotype was seen only a few times. V and J are TRBV6-6 and TRBJ2-3, with 8 bases lining up with TRBD2. The V gene end was trimmed by 6 bases and the J gene end by 2 bases; junction bases not matched to a gene: 10. The CDR3 runs 16 residues. The V gene's germline CDR1 is MNHNY and CDR2 SVGAGI (reference sequence). The CDR3 here is CASRLRGGLSTDTQYF. Written as DNA, the CDR3 is TGTGCCAGCAGGCTTCGGGGGGGCCTTTCCACAGATACGCAGTATTTT.

The rearrangement joins TRBV9 to TRBJ2-1, with D uncertain. Germline V gene lookup returns CDR1 SGDLS and CDR2 YYNGEE. Trimming stripped 5 bases from V and 7 bases from J, with 10 bases between. This CDR3 comprises 12 residues. CDR3 DNA sequence: TGTGCCAGCAGAGGACCGCGAAATGAGCAGTTCTTC. It is translated as CASRGPRNEQFF. Based on the CDR3 plus reference TRBV9 and TRBJ2-1, the full variable domain is DSGVTQTPKHLITATGQRVTLRCSPRSGDLSVYWYQQSLDQGLQFLIQYYNGEERAKGNILERFSAQQFPDLHSELNLSSLELGDSALYFCASRGPRNEQFFGPGTRLTVL.

This clonotype was seen only a few times. The genes are TRBV25-1 and TRBJ1-5; D gene ambiguous. V gave up 7 bases and J gave up 3 bases, with 7 bases separating them. The CDR3 has 12 residues. The V gene's germline CDR1 is MGHDK and CDR2 SYGVNS. Written as DNA, the CDR3 is TGTGCCAGCAACTTTACCAATCAGCCCCAGCATTTT. This gives the protein CASNFTNQPQHF.

In this sample, this clonotype turned up once. This chain uses TRBV27 with TRBJ2-3; D is possibly TRBD1 or TRBD2 (6 bases each). Per germline, CDR1 MNHEY and CDR2 SMNVEV (reference sequence). There are 15 residues in the CDR3. Deletions cut 9 bases from V and 0 bases from J, with 16 bases between. This CDR3 is CASSGRDISTDTQYF. The CDR3 DNA sequence: TGTGCCAGTAGCGGCCGGGACATCAGCACAGATACGCAGTATTTT.

This clonotype has just a few counts. V gene TRBV5-1 combines with J gene TRBJ1-6, with a tentative D call TRBD1 (5 bases). V was shortened by 0 bases and J by 8 bases, with 12 bases between the two germline ends. Germline CDR1 reads SGHRS; CDR2 reads YFSETQ. CDR3 size: 15 residues. This CDR3 is CASSLGRQGHSPLHF. CDR3 in DNA: TGCGCCAGCAGCTTGGGTCGGCAGGGACATTCACCCCTCCACTTT.

In this sample, this clonotype turned up a few times. The chain joins TRBV12-3 or TRBV12-4 to TRBJ2-1; tentative D call: TRBD2 (6 bases). This CDR3 is 13 amino acids long. V was shortened by 6 bases and J by 9 bases, with 15 bases between the two germline ends. The CDR3 reads CASSPGRLVEQFF. The CDR3 DNA reads as TGTGCCAGCAGCCCCGGACGACTAGTTGAGCAGTTCTTC.

V and J are TRBV6-2 or TRBV6-3 and TRBJ2-3; perhaps D is TRBD1 or TRBD2 (5 bases each). The CDR3 loop spans 13 amino acids. The germline gives CDR1 MNHEY, CDR2 SVGEGT. V dropped 7 bases and J dropped 3 bases, with 11 bases sitting between them. The CDR3 DNA follows: TGTGCCAGCAAGGGGAGTTGGACAGATACGCAGTATTTT. It is translated as CASKGSWTDTQYF.

The gene calls are TRBV5-1 and TRBJ2-1, with 11 bases matching TRBD2. This CDR3 has 15 residues. With V trimmed by 1 base and J by 6 bases, 3 bases remained unmatched. CDR1 and CDR2 from the germline V gene are SGHRS and YFSETQ. The CDR3 is CASSLLSGGANEQFF. The DNA of the CDR3 is TGCGCCAGCAGCTTGCTTAGCGGGGGGGCCAATGAGCAGTTCTTC.

The chain recombines TRBV27 with TRBJ1-5; 7 bases are a match to TRBD1. CDR3 size: 14 residues. CDR1 MNHEY and CDR2 SMNVEV come from the germline V gene (reference sequence). J lost 4 bases, V lost 4 bases, and 4 bases had no gene match. The CDR3 DNA reads TGTGCCAGCAGTTCGACAGGGTGGAATCAGCCCCAGCATTTT. Encoded protein: CASSSTGWNQPQHF.

The chain couples TRBV27 to TRBJ2-4; 7 bases fit TRBD1. The J call may be wrong; the DNA end is better matched by TRBJ2-7. The CDR3 is 14 residues long. Germline-derived CDR1 and CDR2 are MNHEY and SMNVEV (reference sequence). DNA for the CDR3: TGTGCCAGCAGCCGATCCGGGACAGTCTACGAGCAGTACTTC. Translation: CASSRSGTVYEQYF.

The chain is built from TRBV7-2 and TRBJ1-1, with a weak D call TRBD1 (5 bases). Trimming pared 1 base from V and 11 bases from J, leaving 17 bases between. The CDR3 sequence is 14 residues long. Germline lookup yields CDR1 SGHTA and CDR2 FQGNSA. CDR3 in amino acids: CASSLDPGTREAFF. The CDR3 coding sequence is TGTGCCAGCAGCTTAGACCCAGGGACCAGAGAGGCTTTCTTT.

The rearrangement joins TRBV6-5 to TRBJ2-7; either TRBD1 or TRBD2 may fit D (5 bases each). The V end was cut by 7 bases, the J end by 4 bases, with 20 bases between. The CDR3 is 15 amino acids. The germline gives CDR1 MNHEY, CDR2 SVGAGI. The CDR3 DNA reads TGTGCCAGCACCATCTCCGGGACGGGGATTTACGAGCAGTACTTC. It yields the protein CASTISGTGIYEQYF.

This sequence joins TRBV10-3 and TRBJ2-1, with TRBD1 identical over 7 bases. The length of the CDR3 is 14 residues. Germline CDR1 and CDR2: ENHRY and SYGVKD. The V and J ends lost 7 bases and 8 bases, in that order; junction bases with no gene match: 11. This chain's CDR3 is CAITAPGQLHEQFF. CDR3 DNA: TGTGCCATCACTGCCCCGGGACAGCTTCATGAGCAGTTCTTC.

This clonotype turned up a few times. V gene TRBV4-2 combines with J gene TRBJ2-3; D might be TRBD1 or TRBD2, each matching 5 bases. The CDR3 runs to 17 residues. Germline CDR1 reads LGHNA; CDR2 reads YNFKEQ. V lost 5 bases to trimming and J lost 0 bases, with 18 bases between them. Written as DNA, the CDR3 is TGTGCCAGCAGCTTGACAAGGGACGGCCCTAGCACAGATACGCAGTATTTT. The encoded protein is CASSLTRDGPSTDTQYF.

This clonotype was counted between two and nine times. The J gene is TRBJ1-6, the V gene TRBV7-2; TRBD1 is a possible D gene (5 bases). Germline values: CDR1 SGHTA, CDR2 FQGNSA. There are 16 residues in the CDR3. Trimming removed 1 base at V and 8 bases at J, with 15 bases between. CDR3 region: CASSLVAGPGDSPLHF. The CDR3 DNA reads as TGTGCCAGCAGCTTAGTTGCAGGGCCGGGGGATTCACCCCTCCACTTT.

The rearrangement joins TRBV7-2 to TRBJ1-4, with 7 bases aligning to TRBD1. The CDR3 runs 15 residues. Germline assignment: CDR1 SGHTA and CDR2 FQGNSA. V was pared by 4 bases and J by 10 bases, with 12 bases of the junction left unmatched. DNA for the CDR3: TGTGCCAGCAGCTCCCCCCGACAGGGATCGGGAAAACTGTTTTTT. As protein: CASSSPRQGSGKLFF.

The chain is built from TRBV14 and TRBJ1-2; D may be TRBD1 (6 bases). Deletions cut 0 bases from V and 8 bases from J, with 13 bases between. CDR1 SGHDN and CDR2 FVKESK come from the germline V gene. The CDR3 sequence is 14 residues long. The chain's CDR3 is CASSQERTGAGYTF. CDR3 sequence (DNA): TGTGCCAGCAGCCAAGAAAGGACGGGGGCCGGCTACACCTTC.

There are a few counts of this clonotype. The chain recombines TRBV28 with TRBJ2-5; D gene uncertain. The DNA end is a closer match to TRBJ2-7, so the J assignment may be wrong. This CDR3 has 14 amino acids. Germline CDR1 is MDHEN and CDR2 is SYDVKM. CDR3 loop: CASSSPRSAYEQYF. The DNA for the CDR3 is TGTGCCAGCAGTTCCCCTCGCAGCGCCTACGAGCAGTACTTC.